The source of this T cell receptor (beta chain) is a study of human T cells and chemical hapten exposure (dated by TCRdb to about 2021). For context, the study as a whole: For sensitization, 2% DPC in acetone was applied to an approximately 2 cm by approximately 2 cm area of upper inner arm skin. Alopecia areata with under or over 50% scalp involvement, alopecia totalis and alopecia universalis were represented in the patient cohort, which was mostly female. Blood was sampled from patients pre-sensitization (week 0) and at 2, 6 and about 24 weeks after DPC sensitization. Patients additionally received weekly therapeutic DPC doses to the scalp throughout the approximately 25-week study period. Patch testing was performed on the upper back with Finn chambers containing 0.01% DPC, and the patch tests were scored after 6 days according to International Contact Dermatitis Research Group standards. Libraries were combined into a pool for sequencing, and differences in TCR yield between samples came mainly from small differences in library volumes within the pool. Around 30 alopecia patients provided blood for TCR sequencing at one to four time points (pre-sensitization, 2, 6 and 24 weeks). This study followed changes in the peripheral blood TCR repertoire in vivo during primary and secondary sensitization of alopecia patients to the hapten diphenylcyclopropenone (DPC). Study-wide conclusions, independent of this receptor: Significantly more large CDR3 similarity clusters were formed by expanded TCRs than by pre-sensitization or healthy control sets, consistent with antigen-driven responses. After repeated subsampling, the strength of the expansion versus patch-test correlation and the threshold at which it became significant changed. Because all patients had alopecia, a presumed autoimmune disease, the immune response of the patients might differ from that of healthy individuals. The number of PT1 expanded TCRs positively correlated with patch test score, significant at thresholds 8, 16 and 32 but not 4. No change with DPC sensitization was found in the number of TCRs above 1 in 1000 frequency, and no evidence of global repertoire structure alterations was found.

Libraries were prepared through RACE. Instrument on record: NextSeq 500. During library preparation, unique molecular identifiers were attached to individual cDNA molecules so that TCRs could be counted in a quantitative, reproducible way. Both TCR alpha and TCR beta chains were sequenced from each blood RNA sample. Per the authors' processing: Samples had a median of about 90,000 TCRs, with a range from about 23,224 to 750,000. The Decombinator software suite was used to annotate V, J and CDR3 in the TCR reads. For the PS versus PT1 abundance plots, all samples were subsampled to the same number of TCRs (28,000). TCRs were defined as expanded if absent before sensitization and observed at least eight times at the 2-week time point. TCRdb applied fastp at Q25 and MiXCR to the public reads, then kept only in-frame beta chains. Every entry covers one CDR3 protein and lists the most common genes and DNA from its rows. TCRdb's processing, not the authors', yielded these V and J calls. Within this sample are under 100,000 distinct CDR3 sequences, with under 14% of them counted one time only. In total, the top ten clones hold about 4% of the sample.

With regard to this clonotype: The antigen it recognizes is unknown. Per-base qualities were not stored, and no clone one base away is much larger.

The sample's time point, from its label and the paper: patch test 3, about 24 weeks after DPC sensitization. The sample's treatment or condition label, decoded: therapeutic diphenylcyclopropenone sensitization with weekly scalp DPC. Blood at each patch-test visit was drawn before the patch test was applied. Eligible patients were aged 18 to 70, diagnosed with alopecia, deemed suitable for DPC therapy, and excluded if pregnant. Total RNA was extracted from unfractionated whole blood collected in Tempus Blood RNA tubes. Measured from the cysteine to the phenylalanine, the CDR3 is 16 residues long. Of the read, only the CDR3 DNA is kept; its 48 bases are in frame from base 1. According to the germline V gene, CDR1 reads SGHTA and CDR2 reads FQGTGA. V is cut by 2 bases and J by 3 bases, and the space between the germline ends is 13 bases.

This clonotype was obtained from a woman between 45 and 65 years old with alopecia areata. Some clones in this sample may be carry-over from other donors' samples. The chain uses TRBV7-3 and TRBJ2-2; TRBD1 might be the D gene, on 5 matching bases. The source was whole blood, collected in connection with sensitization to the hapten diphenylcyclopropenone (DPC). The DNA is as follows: TGTGCCAGCAGCTTACAGGGCCCCACTGACACCGGGGAGCTGTTTTTT. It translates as CASSLQGPTDTGELFF.